The 28 T cell receptor beta chains below all came from one sample that was sequenced in a study of blood T cell repertoires in COVID-19. Libraries were prepared by immunoSEQ multiplex PCR; TCRdb keeps only in-frame clonotypes and omits some of them. The sample consists of 250,000 or so clones, 85% to 90% of them appearing once. Input material: peripheral blood. Receptors originate from a woman aged 55-70 years with COVID-19, enrolled during active disease.

The V gene is TRBV11-2, the J gene TRBJ2-1; perhaps TRBD1 as D (7 bases). The CDR3 contains 15 residues. Between the trimmed V and J ends, which lost 4 bases and 0 bases, there was a span of 10 bases. Germline lookup yields CDR1 SGHAT and CDR2 FQNNGV. Here the CDR3 reads CASSWGDSSYNEQFF. The CDR3 coding sequence is TGTGCCAGCAGCTGGGGGGACAGCTCCTACAATGAGCAGTTCTTC.

The chain combines TRBV6-5 with TRBJ1-2; D possibly corresponds to TRBD1 (6 bases). Germline V gene lookup returns CDR1 MNHEY and CDR2 SVGAGI. The CDR3 covers 16 residues. V was pared by 0 bases and J by 1 base, with 12 bases between. The CDR3 nucleotides are TGTGCCAGCAGTTACTCGACAGGACTTTTTAACTATGGCTACACCTTC. Residues: CASSYSTGLFNYGYTF.

A few counts support this clone. Relative to the germline gene, one junction end is altered; a read error may explain this. The rearrangement links TRBV18 to TRBJ1-1; the D gene is possibly TRBD1 (6 bases). This CDR3 region has 15 residues. Germline loops: CDR1 KGHSH, CDR2 LQKENI. The chain's CDR3 is CASSSARGRNAEAFF. In DNA form, the CDR3 reads TGTGCCAGCTCGTCCGCCAGGGGACGGAACGCTGAAGCTTTCTTT.

This sequence joins TRBV6-5 and TRBJ1-6, with 9 nucleotides matching TRBD1. CDR1 and CDR2 from the germline V gene are MNHEY and SVGAGI. The junction had 2 bases not matched to a gene; V was cut back by 5 bases and J by 9 bases. CDR3 size: 13 residues. CDR3 region: CASSTGGGSPLHF. The CDR3 DNA sequence: TGTGCCAGCAGTACAGGGGGCGGTTCACCCCTCCACTTT.

This sequence joins TRBV7-6 and TRBJ1-2; TRBD1 aligns across 12 bases. The CDR3 contains 14 residues. With V trimmed by 5 bases and J by 7 bases, 5 bases remained unmatched. Germline V gene sequence: CDR1 SGHVS, CDR2 FNYEAQ. CDR3 sequence (DNA): TGTGCCAGCAGCCCGGGACAGGGGGCCCTTGGCTACACCTTC. Its translation: CASSPGQGALGYTF.

The chain recombines TRBV5-4 with TRBJ2-7, with 7 bases identical to TRBD1. With V trimmed by 0 bases and J by 7 bases, 4 bases remained unmatched. Germline V gene data show CDR1 as SGHNT and CDR2 as YYREEE (reference sequence). This CDR3 spans 13 amino acids. The CDR3 spells CASSLVGGGEQYF. The CDR3 DNA reads TGTGCCAGCAGCTTGGTAGGGGGCGGGGAGCAGTACTTC.

This sequence joins TRBV27 and TRBJ1-2, with 10 bases fitting TRBD1. This CDR3 has 15 residues. V was clipped by 6 bases and J by 1 base; unmatched bases: 5. CDR1 and CDR2 from the germline V gene are MNHEY and SMNVEV (reference sequence). The CDR3 sequence is CASSLGQGNNYGYTF. The CDR3 coding sequence is TGTGCCAGCAGCCTGGGACAGGGGAATAACTATGGCTACACCTTC.

This clone came up once. The CDR3 nucleotides read TGCGCCAGCAGCTTGCCTAGTGGGAGCCCCAGCACAGATACGCAGTATTTT. This encodes CASSLPSGSPSTDTQYF. This chain uses TRBV5-1 with TRBJ2-3, with D possibly being TRBD2 (5 bases). The V gene's germline CDR1 is SGHRS and CDR2 YFSETQ. The CDR3 has 17 amino acids. With 1 base removed from V and 0 bases from J, the gap between germline ends came to 15 bases.

The chain couples TRBV4-3 to TRBJ1-4; the D is unclear. This CDR3 is built from 14 residues. Germline V CDR1 and CDR2: LGHNA, YSLEER. V shed 5 bases and J shed 0 bases, with 7 bases lying between them. The CDR3 reads CASSAQPTNEKLFF. CDR3 in DNA: TGCGCCAGCAGCGCACAGCCAACTAATGAAAAACTGTTTTTT.

The J gene is TRBJ1-3, the V gene TRBV10-3; TRBD1 matches at 12 bases. The J segment lost 4 bases and the V segment lost 6 bases, leaving 4 bases of the junction unmatched. The CDR3 has 15 amino acids. Germline assignment: CDR1 ENHRY and CDR2 SYGVKD. CDR3 residues: CAISGTGGAGNTIYF. CDR3 coding DNA: TGTGCCATCAGCGGGACAGGGGGCGCCGGAAACACCATATATTTT.

The V call is TRBV9, the J call TRBJ2-6; a possible D gene is TRBD1 (5 bases). V lost 4 bases to trimming and J lost 2 bases, with 13 bases between them. Germline V gene sequence: CDR1 SGDLS, CDR2 YYNGEE. The CDR3 spans 16 residues. The DNA of the CDR3 is TGTGCCAGCAGCTCCGAATCAGGGACTGGGGCCAACGTCCTGACTTTC. Translation: CASSSESGTGANVLTF.

This chain connects TRBV6-5 to TRBJ2-3; D ambiguous. Germline loops: CDR1 MNHEY, CDR2 SVGAGI. The CDR3 covers 15 residues. Trimming removed 0 bases at V and 3 bases at J, with 10 bases between. The CDR3 DNA follows: TGTGCCAGCAGTTACTCGATGGGCAGTACAGATACGCAGTATTTT. This encodes CASSYSMGSTDTQYF.

The gene calls are TRBV10-2 and TRBJ2-7, with a possible D match to TRBD1 (6 bases). The V end lost 4 bases, the J end lost 2 bases, and 12 bases lay between the germline ends. The germline CDR1 and CDR2 sequences are WSHSY and SAAADI. This CDR3 has 14 residues. CDR3 in amino acids: CASSASTGPYEQYF. The CDR3 DNA is TGCGCCAGCAGTGCATCGACAGGCCCCTACGAGCAGTACTTC.

V and J are TRBV6-5 and TRBJ1-1; 10 bases fit TRBD1. Per germline, CDR1 MNHEY and CDR2 SVGAGI. There are 15 residues in the CDR3. V lost 5 bases, J lost 6 bases, and 9 bases stayed unmatched. As DNA, the CDR3 is TGTGCCAGCAGTCCACCGACAGGGGGCTTCCCTGAAGCTTTCTTT. Translating gives CASSPPTGGFPEAFF.

The gene calls are TRBV5-4 and TRBJ1-5; D is unclear. Germline V gene data show CDR1 as SGHNT and CDR2 as YYREEE (reference sequence). V lost 0 bases and J 7 bases, leaving 8 bases between the germline ends. The CDR3 runs to 13 residues. CDR3 bases: TGTGCCAGCAGCTTGGGTAACGAGCAGCCCCAGCATTTT. Its protein product is CASSLGNEQPQHF.

The CDR3 sequence is CASRGQTGLAFF. The CDR3 nucleotides read TGTGCCAGCAGAGGACAGACAGGGCTGGCTTTCTTT. This chain joins TRBV6-5 and TRBJ1-1, with 7 bases matching TRBD1. Germline trimming cut 6 bases from V and 11 bases from J; bases unmatched to any gene: 9. The CDR3 extends over 12 amino acids. The germline gives CDR1 MNHEY, CDR2 SVGAGI.

This clone appeared once. This chain connects TRBV5-8 to TRBJ1-2; TRBD1 is a possible D gene (5 bases). Trimming cost V 3 bases and J 2 bases, with 14 bases left between them. Germline CDR1 reads SGHTS; CDR2 reads YDEGEE. The CDR3 is made up of 15 amino acids. CDR3 in amino acids: CASSYPGGGNYGYTF. In nucleotides, the CDR3 is TGTGCCAGCAGCTACCCCGGGGGAGGGAACTATGGCTACACCTTC.

V gene TRBV9 combines with J gene TRBJ1-4; D unclear. The CDR3 runs 14 residues. V was pared by 4 bases and J by 0 bases, with 7 bases between. Germline values: CDR1 SGDLS, CDR2 YYNGEE. The CDR3 nucleotides are TGTGCCAGCAGCCCGGTCGCAACTAATGAAAAACTGTTTTTT. It is translated as CASSPVATNEKLFF.

The V call is TRBV5-6, the J call TRBJ1-5; D uncertain. The CDR3 is 12 amino acids. Germline CDR1 SGHDT, CDR2 YYEEEE. Trimming removed 3 bases at V and 5 bases at J, with 6 bases between. CDR3 sequence (DNA): TGTGCCAGCAGCTGGAGTGATCAGCCCCAGCATTTT. Residues: CASSWSDQPQHF.

This chain's CDR3 is CASSQNSNNEQFF. CDR3 bases: TGTGCCAGCAGCCAAAATAGTAACAATGAGCAGTTCTTC. The genes are TRBV3-1 (or the pseudogene TRBV3-2) and TRBJ2-1, with unresolved D. V lost 2 bases and J 5 bases, leaving 7 bases between the germline ends. Looked up from germline, CDR1 is LGHDT and CDR2 is YNNKEL (reference sequence). The CDR3 is 13 amino acids.

The CDR3 DNA follows: TGTGCCAGCAGCGTAGATGGACAGGGCGCCTATGGCTACACCTTC. It codes for CASSVDGQGAYGYTF. The chain is built from TRBV9 and TRBJ1-2, with 8 bases fitting TRBD1. The CDR3 length is 15 residues. The V segment lost 0 bases and the J segment 4 bases; nucleotides outside the gene matches: 5. Germline loops: CDR1 SGDLS, CDR2 YYNGEE.

The chain uses TRBV7-2 and TRBJ1-1; D is undetermined. CDR3 length: 14 amino acids. V gave up 1 base and J gave up 7 bases, with 13 bases separating them. Germline V CDR1 and CDR2: SGHTA, FQGNSA. The CDR3 sequence: CASSLVSGRSEAFF. CDR3 nucleotide sequence: TGTGCCAGCAGCTTAGTTTCAGGCCGTAGTGAAGCTTTCTTT.

A single count supports this clone. The V gene is TRBV19, the J gene TRBJ1-5, with D perhaps TRBD1 (6 bases). With 3 bases removed from V and 0 bases from J, the gap between germline ends came to 9 bases. CDR3 size: 15 residues. The germline V gene encodes CDR1 LNHDA and CDR2 SQIVND (reference sequence). The CDR3 protein is CASSIARGSNQPQHF. For the CDR3, the DNA is TGTGCCAGTAGTATCGCCAGGGGTAGCAATCAGCCCCAGCATTTT.

The chain joins TRBV18 to TRBJ2-3, with D possibly TRBD2 on 6 matching bases. This CDR3 is built from 16 residues. Germline-derived CDR1 and CDR2 are KGHSH and LQKENI. V lost 1 base, J lost 2 bases, and 13 bases lay in between. In DNA, the CDR3 is TGTGCCAGCTCACCACTAGCGGAGGGCTCCACAGATACGCAGTATTTT. Amino acids: CASSPLAEGSTDTQYF.

The CDR3 reads CSATEPPGAGNTIYF. The CDR3 DNA follows: TGCAGCGCCACCGAACCCCCAGGGGCTGGAAACACCATATATTTT. The genes are TRBV29-1 and TRBJ1-3; D possibly corresponds to TRBD1 (6 bases). Germline values: CDR1 SQVTM, CDR2 ANQGSEA. Trimming removed 7 bases from V and 2 bases from J, with 18 bases in between. This CDR3 spans 15 amino acids.

V and J are TRBV15 and TRBJ2-5; tentatively, D is TRBD2 (6 bases). V was shortened by 5 bases and J by 0 bases, with 10 bases between the two germline ends. The CDR3 length is 14 residues. Germline-derived CDR1 and CDR2 are LNHNV and YYDKDF (reference sequence). Here the CDR3 reads CATSVGGNQETQYF. The CDR3 DNA sequence: TGTGCCACCAGCGTGGGGGGTAACCAAGAGACCCAGTACTTC.

This chain uses TRBV10-3 with TRBJ1-1; 8 bases fit TRBD1. Germline CDR1 and CDR2: ENHRY and SYGVKD. V gave up 5 bases and J gave up 3 bases; unmatched junction bases: 11. This CDR3 spans 16 amino acids. DNA of the CDR3: TGTGCCATCAGTTTTACAGGGGGAAAGGGGGACACTGAAGCTTTCTTT. It specifies CAISFTGGKGDTEAFF.

The rearrangement joins TRBV2 to TRBJ1-1; 7 bases are a match to TRBD1. Germline V lookup: CDR1 SNHLY, CDR2 FYNNEI. This CDR3 is built from 14 residues. V lost 2 bases and J lost 4; bases outside the gene matches: 4. In DNA, the CDR3 is TGTGCCAGCAGTGAACTACACAGGGGCACTGAAGCTTTCTTT. Encoded protein: CASSELHRGTEAFF. Drawing the rest from reference TRBV2 and TRBJ1-1, the complete variable domain is EPEVTQTPSHQVTQMGQEVILRCVPISNHLYFYWYRQILGQKVEFLVSFYNNEISEKSEIFDDQFSVERPDGSNFTLKIRSTKLEDSAMYFCASSELHRGTEAFFGQGTRLTVV.